Given below is one TCR beta chain in context. This specimen comes from a study of blood T cell repertoires in COVID-19. Study summary: Nucleic acid was either cDNA or gDNA, and it came from T cells, B-cell-depleted T cells, or PBMCs.

Trimming removed 6 bases at V and 2 bases at J, with 15 bases between. This CDR3 comprises 15 residues. From germline, CDR1 is SGHVS and CDR2 FNYEAQ. Methods used by the authors: Quantification of nucleated cells was approximated via reference gene primer amplification. TCRdb's table, derived via immunoSEQ multiplex PCR, lists solely in-frame clones and lacks some. V and J calls and clone size follow that table, whereas D and trimming were derived from the DNA. The data contain 150,000 or so clones, around 83% of them singletons. The sequence was collected from a man in his late teens or twenties with acute or convalescent COVID-19. This chain connects TRBV7-6 to TRBJ2-3, with D perhaps TRBD1 (6 bases). The sequencing input was peripheral blood. CDR3 region: CASSSPLGATDTQYF. The CDR3 DNA follows: TGTGCCAGCAGTTCCCCGCTGGGGGCCACAGATACGCAGTATTTT.